The 8 T cell receptor beta chains below all came from one sample that was sequenced in a study of vaccination effects on CD4 cells after COVID-19. Using immunoSEQ multiplex PCR, the repertoire was profiled, and TCRdb retains in-frame clones only, with some absent. Here the sample spans about 66,000 clones, roughly 76% being singletons. Antigens of these TCRs are unknown. Viral peptide pool expansion of antigen-specific CD4+ T cells preceded sequencing in the ViraFEST assay. Once cultured for roughly nine days, the cells underwent separation to obtain CD4+ T cells. As their vaccination, participants received two doses of either BNT162b2 or mRNA-1273. Sequences were derived from CD4+ T cells from PBMCs cultured with HCoV-OC43 spike peptides, sampled after COVID-19 vaccination. Subset noted: HCoV-OC43 spike overlapping peptide pool stimulation. These receptors were taken from a human donor who received a COVID-19 vaccine.

This chain joins TRBV30 and TRBJ1-1, with TRBD1 as a possible D gene (6 bases). CDR1 is GTSNPN, CDR2 SVGIG, per germline (reference sequence). The CDR3 totals 15 residues. The V end lost 3 bases, the J end lost 0 bases, and 14 bases lay between the germline ends. CDR3 residues: CAWRSRTVLNTEAFF. The CDR3 region has the DNA TGTGCCTGGAGATCCCGGACAGTACTGAACACTGAAGCTTTCTTT.

V gene TRBV2 combines with J gene TRBJ1-1; tentatively, D is TRBD1 (5 bases). Germline values: CDR1 SNHLY, CDR2 FYNNEI. V shed 4 bases and J shed 4 bases, with 10 bases lying between them. The CDR3 covers 13 residues. This CDR3 is CASSVPGRTEAFF. The CDR3 DNA reads as TGTGCCAGCAGTGTACCAGGGCGCACTGAAGCTTTCTTT.

This clone was seen only a few times. The rearrangement uses TRBV14 and TRBJ1-1; possible D gene TRBD1, 6 bases. Deletions cut 4 bases from V and 4 bases from J, with 10 bases between. There are 13 residues in the CDR3. The germline V gene has CDR1 SGHDN and CDR2 FVKESK. This chain's CDR3 is CASSLRGITEAFF. DNA of the CDR3: TGTGCCAGCAGCCTAAGGGGGATCACTGAAGCTTTCTTT.

The V gene is TRBV7-3, the J gene TRBJ2-3, with D perhaps TRBD2 (6 bases). CDR3 length: 16 amino acids. Trimming took 5 bases from V and 0 from J, leaving 15 bases between them. Germline CDR1 is SGHTA and CDR2 is FQGTGA. In DNA, the CDR3 is TGTGCCAGCAGCACCCGCGGCGGGGACAGCACAGATACGCAGTATTTT. Amino acids: CASSTRGGDSTDTQYF.

There are a few counts of this clone. The chain carries TRBV6-6 and TRBJ2-5, with 13 positions matching TRBD2. This CDR3 spans 13 amino acids. The J segment lost 7 bases and the V segment lost 7 bases, leaving 3 bases of the junction unmatched. CDR1 MNHNY and CDR2 SVGAGI come from the germline V gene (reference sequence). The CDR3 region has the DNA TGTGCCAGCAAACTAGCGGGGGGGAGGACCCAGTACTTC. Its translation: CASKLAGGRTQYF.

V is TRBV6-5 and J is TRBJ2-5, with D possibly matching TRBD2 (5 bases). The CDR3 extends over 15 amino acids. Germline CDR1 and CDR2: MNHEY and SVGAGI. The ends were cut back, 6 bases at V and 5 bases at J, with 19 bases in the middle. CDR3 DNA: TGTGCCAGCAGCCCACTAGAAGGTAGTCCGGAGACCCAGTACTTC. Its translation: CASSPLEGSPETQYF.

V is TRBV7-2 and J is TRBJ2-3; no firm D call. Trimming removed 2 bases at V and 5 bases at J, with 5 bases between. Germline CDR1 is SGHTA and CDR2 is FQGNSA. The CDR3 runs to 12 residues. CDR3 in amino acids: CASSLFEDTQYF. CDR3 sequence (DNA): TGTGCCAGCAGCTTATTCGAAGATACGCAGTATTTT.

This clone was recorded a few times. The V gene is TRBV10-3, the J gene TRBJ2-7; 13 bases are shared with TRBD2. The V gene end was trimmed by 4 bases and the J gene end by 6 bases; junction bases not matched to a gene: 3. This CDR3 contains 14 residues. Germline V gene data show CDR1 as ENHRY and CDR2 as SYGVKD. The DNA for the CDR3 is TGTGCCATCAGTGCTCGACTAGCGGGGGGCGAGCAGTACGTC. It encodes CAISARLAGGEQYV.